The 10 T cell receptor beta chains given below trace back to one sample, sequenced in a study of shared clonotypes between healthy human individuals. TCRdb's copy holds only in-frame clones and misses some; the assay was immunoSEQ multiplex PCR. Counted here are more than 2 million clones, 85% to 95% occurring once; the ten biggest clones make up 0.13%. Sequencing was performed on naive CD4+ T cells sorted from blood. Subset specified: CD45RA+ positively selected. The receptors here all came from a man between 18 and 29 years old in good health.

In the case of this clone: A much larger clone lies one base from this, so it may be a read error. The rearrangement uses TRBV7-6 and TRBJ1-6; D not certain. This CDR3 contains 12 residues. The germline V and J ends were trimmed by 1 base and 10 bases, with 5 bases remaining between them. Germline V gives CDR1 SGHVS, CDR2 FNYEAQ. The CDR3 here is CASSLDGSPLHF. The CDR3 coding sequence is TGTGCCAGCAGCTTAGATGGGTCACCCCTCCACTTT. Full variable domain (missing parts from reference TRBV7-6 and TRBJ1-6): GAGVSQSPRYKVTKRGQDVALRCDPISGHVSLYWYRQALGQGPEFLTYFNYEAQQDKSGLPNDRFSAERPEGSISTLTIQRTEQRDSAMYRCASSLDGSPLHFGNGTRLTVT.

The chain uses TRBV5-4 and TRBJ1-1, with 8 bases fitting TRBD1. The CDR3 sequence is 14 residues long. The V and J ends lost 5 bases and 5 bases, in that order; junction bases with no gene match: 8. CDR1 is SGHNT, CDR2 YYREEE, per germline (reference sequence). This CDR3 is CASRSTGGGTEAFF. In DNA form, the CDR3 reads TGTGCCAGCAGAAGTACAGGGGGAGGAACTGAAGCTTTCTTT. Full variable domain (outside the CDR3, taken from reference TRBV5-4 and TRBJ1-1): ETGVTQSPTHLIKTRGQQVTLRCSSQSGHNTVSWYQQALGQGPQFIFQYYREEENGRGNFPPRFSGLQFPNYSSELNVNALELDDSALYLCASRSTGGGTEAFFGQGTRLTVV.

The chain is built from TRBV5-1 and TRBJ2-7, with 9 bases fitting TRBD2. V lost 0 bases to trimming and J lost 3 bases; unmatched junction nucleotides: 4. Looked up from germline, CDR1 is SGHRS and CDR2 is YFSETQ. The CDR3 has 15 amino acids. The CDR3 bases are TGCGCCAGCAGCTTGGGACCTAGCGGGAACTACGAGCAGTACTTC. Protein sequence: CASSLGPSGNYEQYF.

This chain joins TRBV27 and TRBJ2-7; D is possibly TRBD2 (5 bases). Between the trimmed V and J ends, which lost 8 bases and 3 bases, there was a span of 17 bases. The CDR3 is 14 residues long. Looked up from germline, CDR1 is MNHEY and CDR2 is SMNVEV (reference sequence). CDR3 residues: CASARVPGGYEQYF. The CDR3, as DNA: TGTGCCAGCGCCCGGGTCCCAGGAGGCTACGAGCAGTACTTC.

The chain carries TRBV6-1 and TRBJ2-7; D is uncertain. Germline V gene data show CDR1 as MNHNS and CDR2 as SASEGT. CDR3 length: 8 residues. Trimming removed 6 bases from V and 6 bases from J, with 0 bases in between. The CDR3 loop is CASSEQYF. In nucleotides, the CDR3 is TGTGCCAGCAGCGAGCAGTACTTC.

V usage is TRBV10-3 and J usage is TRBJ2-7, with a weak D call TRBD2 (6 bases). Germline CDR1 and CDR2: ENHRY and SYGVKD. Trimming stripped 4 bases from V and 7 bases from J, with 17 bases between. The CDR3 loop spans 14 amino acids. This CDR3 is CAISGAGLPGEQYF. In nucleotides, the CDR3 is TGTGCCATCAGTGGGGCGGGACTCCCAGGAGAGCAGTACTTC.

CDR3 coding DNA: TGTGCCAGCAGCTTAAGTGGGAGCGTGGACGAGCAGTACTTC. Translation gives CASSLSGSVDEQYF. The gene calls are TRBV7-9 and TRBJ2-7, with a possible D match to TRBD2 (5 bases). Per germline, CDR1 SEHNR and CDR2 FQNEAQ (reference sequence). V lost 2 bases, J lost 5 bases, and 13 bases lay in between. There are 14 residues in the CDR3.

CDR3 in amino acids: CASSYRGIYEQYF. For the CDR3, the DNA is TGTGCCAGCAGCTACAGGGGTATCTACGAGCAGTACTTC. This chain links TRBV2 with TRBJ2-7, with 7 nucleotides matching TRBD1. The length of the CDR3 is 13 residues. CDR1 SNHLY and CDR2 FYNNEI come from the germline V gene. With V trimmed by 6 bases and J by 3 bases, 5 bases remained unmatched.

The rearrangement links TRBV18 to TRBJ1-3; D call uncertain. Trimming took off 3 bases at V and 0 bases at J, with 9 bases between the two ends. Germline CDR1 is KGHSH and CDR2 is LQKENI. The CDR3 runs 15 residues. CDR3 bases: TGTGCCAGCTCACCCTACGGGCTCTCTGGAAACACCATATATTTT. This translates into CASSPYGLSGNTIYF.

The chain carries TRBV5-6 and TRBJ2-2; unclear D gene. The germline gives CDR1 SGHDT, CDR2 YYEEEE. V dropped 1 base and J dropped 2 bases, with 6 bases sitting between them. CDR3 length: 14 residues. DNA for the CDR3: TGTGCCAGCAGCTTGCGTAGCAACACCGGGGAGCTGTTTTTT. Translating it yields CASSLRSNTGELFF.